This T cell receptor (beta chain) was captured by sequencing in a study of cytotoxic CD8 clonotypes in ibrutinib-treated CLL. About the research overall: Responses: around 24 partial, 2 complete; after median 68 months, around 14 stayed remitted, some 12 progressed. The study's findings and limits: Clonality went higher at ibrutinib response and then dropped back toward baseline at progression.

Sequencing used immunoSEQ multiplex PCR; TCRdb keeps in-frame clones, though not all of them. The sample shows roughly 150,000 clones, over 75% of them seen only once. This clone occurred once. Its antigen is unknown. The source was PBMCs, collected at disease progression, from a patient treated with ibrutinib. The receptor's source is a human donor with chronic lymphocytic leukemia.

As DNA, the CDR3 is TGCGCCAGCAAGACTAGCGGGAGTTTTACCGGGGAGCTGTTTTTT. Translating gives CASKTSGSFTGELFF. The chain employs TRBV5-1 and TRBJ2-2; 12 positions match TRBD2. The CDR3 has 15 residues. CDR1 and CDR2 (germline): SGHRS, YFSETQ. J was trimmed by 5 bases and V by 6 bases; bases with no gene match: 5.